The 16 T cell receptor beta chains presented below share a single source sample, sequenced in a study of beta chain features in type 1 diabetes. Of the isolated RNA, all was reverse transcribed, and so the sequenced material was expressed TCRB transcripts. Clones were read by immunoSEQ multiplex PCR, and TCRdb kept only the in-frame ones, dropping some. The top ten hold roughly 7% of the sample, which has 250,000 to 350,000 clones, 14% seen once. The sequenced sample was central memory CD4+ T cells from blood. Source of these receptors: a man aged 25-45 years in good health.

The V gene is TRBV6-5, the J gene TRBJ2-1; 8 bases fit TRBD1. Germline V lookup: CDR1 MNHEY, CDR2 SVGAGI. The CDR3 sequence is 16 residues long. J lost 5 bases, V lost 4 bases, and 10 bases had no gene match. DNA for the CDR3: TGTGCCAGCAGTTTGCGGCCGGGACAGGTGAACAATGAGCAGTTCTTC. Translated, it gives CASSLRPGQVNNEQFF.

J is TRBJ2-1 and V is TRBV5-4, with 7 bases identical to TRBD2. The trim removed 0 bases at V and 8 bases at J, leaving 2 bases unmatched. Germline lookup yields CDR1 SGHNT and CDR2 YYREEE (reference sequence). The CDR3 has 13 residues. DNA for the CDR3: TGTGCCAGCAGCTTGGGCGGGGGAGATGAGCAGTTCTTC. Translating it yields CASSLGGGDEQFF.

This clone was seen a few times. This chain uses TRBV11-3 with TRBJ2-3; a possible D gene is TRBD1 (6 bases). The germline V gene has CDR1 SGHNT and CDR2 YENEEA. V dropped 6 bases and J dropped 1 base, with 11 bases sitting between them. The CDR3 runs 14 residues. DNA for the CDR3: TGTGCCAGCAGTCAACGGACAGGCACAGATACGCAGTATTTT. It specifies CASSQRTGTDTQYF.

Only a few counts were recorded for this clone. In DNA form, the CDR3 reads TGTGCCAGCAGCTCTCCCCGATCCTACGAGCAGTACGTC. Translation: CASSSPRSYEQYV. J is TRBJ2-7 and V is TRBV5-4; D unclear. Trimming stripped 3 bases from V and 1 base from J, with 8 bases between. Per germline, CDR1 SGHNT and CDR2 YYREEE (reference sequence). The CDR3 spans 13 residues.

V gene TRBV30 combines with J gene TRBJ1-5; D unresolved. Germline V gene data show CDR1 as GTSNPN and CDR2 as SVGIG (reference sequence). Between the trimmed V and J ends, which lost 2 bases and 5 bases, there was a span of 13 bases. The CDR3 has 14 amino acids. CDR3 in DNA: TGTGCCTGGAGTCCAAAAAGGGATTATCAGCCCCAGCATTTT. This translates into CAWSPKRDYQPQHF.

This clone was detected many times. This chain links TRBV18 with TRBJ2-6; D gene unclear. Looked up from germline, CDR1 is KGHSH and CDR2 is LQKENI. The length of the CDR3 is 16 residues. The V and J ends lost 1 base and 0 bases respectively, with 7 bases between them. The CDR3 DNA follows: TGTGCCAGCTCACCACAGCCATTCTCTGGGGCCAACGTCCTGACTTTC. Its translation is CASSPQPFSGANVLTF. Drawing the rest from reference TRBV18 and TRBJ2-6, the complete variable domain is NAGVMQNPRHLVRRRGQEARLRCSPMKGHSHVYWYRQLPEEGLKFMVYLQKENIIDESGMPKERFSAEFPKEGPSILRIQQVVRGDSAAYFCASSPQPFSGANVLTFGAGSRLTVL.

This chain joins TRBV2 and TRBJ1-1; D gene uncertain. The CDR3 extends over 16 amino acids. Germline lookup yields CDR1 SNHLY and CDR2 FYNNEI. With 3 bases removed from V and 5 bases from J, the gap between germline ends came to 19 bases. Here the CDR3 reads CASSDSLMPKRTEAFF. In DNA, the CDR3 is TGTGCCAGCAGTGACTCCTTGATGCCCAAGCGGACTGAAGCTTTCTTT.

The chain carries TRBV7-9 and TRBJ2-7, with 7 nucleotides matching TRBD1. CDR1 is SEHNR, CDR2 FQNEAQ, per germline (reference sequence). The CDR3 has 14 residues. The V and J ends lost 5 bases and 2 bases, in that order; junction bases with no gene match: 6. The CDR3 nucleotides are TGTGCCAGCAGCCATACTGACAGGGCCTACGAGCAGTACTTC. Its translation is CASSHTDRAYEQYF.

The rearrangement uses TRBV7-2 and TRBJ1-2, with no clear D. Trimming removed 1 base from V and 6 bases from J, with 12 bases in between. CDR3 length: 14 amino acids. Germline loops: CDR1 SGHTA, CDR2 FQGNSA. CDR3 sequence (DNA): TGTGCCAGCAGCTTAGTTACTGACAACGATGGCTACACCTTC. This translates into CASSLVTDNDGYTF.

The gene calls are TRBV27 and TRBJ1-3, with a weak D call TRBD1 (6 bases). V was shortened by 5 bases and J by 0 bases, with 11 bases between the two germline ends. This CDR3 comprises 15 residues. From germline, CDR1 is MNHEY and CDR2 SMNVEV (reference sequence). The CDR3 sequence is CASSIDRFSGNTIYF. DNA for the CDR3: TGTGCCAGCAGTATCGACAGGTTCTCTGGAAACACCATATATTTT.

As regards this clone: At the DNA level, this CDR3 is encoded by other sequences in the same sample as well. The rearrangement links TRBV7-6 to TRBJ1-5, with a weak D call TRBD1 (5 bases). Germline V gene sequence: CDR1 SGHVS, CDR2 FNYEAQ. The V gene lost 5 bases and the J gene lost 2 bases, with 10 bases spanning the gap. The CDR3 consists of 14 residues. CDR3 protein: CASSLAGGNQPQHF. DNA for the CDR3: TGTGCCAGCAGCCTGGCGGGGGGCAATCAGCCCCAGCATTTT.

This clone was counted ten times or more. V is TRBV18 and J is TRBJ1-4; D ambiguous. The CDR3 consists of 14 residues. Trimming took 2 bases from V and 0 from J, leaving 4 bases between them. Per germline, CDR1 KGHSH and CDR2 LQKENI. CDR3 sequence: CASSPLSTNEKLFF. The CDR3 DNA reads TGTGCCAGCTCACCATTATCAACTAATGAAAAACTGTTTTTT.

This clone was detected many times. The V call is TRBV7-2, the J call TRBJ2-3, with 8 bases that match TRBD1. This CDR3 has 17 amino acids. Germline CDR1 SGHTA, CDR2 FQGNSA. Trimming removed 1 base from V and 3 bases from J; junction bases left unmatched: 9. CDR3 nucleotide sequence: TGTGCCAGCAGCTTAGGCAGGGGGCGCGGGAAAACAGATACGCAGTATTTT. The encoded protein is CASSLGRGRGKTDTQYF.

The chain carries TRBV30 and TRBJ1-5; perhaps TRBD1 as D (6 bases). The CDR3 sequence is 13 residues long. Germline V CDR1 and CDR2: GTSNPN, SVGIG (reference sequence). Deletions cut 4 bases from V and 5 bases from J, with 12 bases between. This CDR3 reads CAWNRDLDQPQHF. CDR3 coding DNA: TGTGCCTGGAACAGGGATCTCGATCAGCCCCAGCATTTT.

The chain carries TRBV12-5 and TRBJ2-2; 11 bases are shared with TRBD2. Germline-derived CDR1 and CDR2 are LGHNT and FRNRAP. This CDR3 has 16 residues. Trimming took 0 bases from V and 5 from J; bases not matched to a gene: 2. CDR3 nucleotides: TGTGCTAGTGGTTTGGTCCTAGCGGGAGGTACCGGGGAGCTGTTTTTT. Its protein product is CASGLVLAGGTGELFF.

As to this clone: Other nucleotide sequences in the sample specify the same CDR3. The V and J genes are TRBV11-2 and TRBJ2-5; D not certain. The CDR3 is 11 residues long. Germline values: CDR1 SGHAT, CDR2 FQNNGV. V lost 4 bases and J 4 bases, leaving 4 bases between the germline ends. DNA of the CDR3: TGTGCCAGCAGCTCCGGAGAGACCCAGTACTTC. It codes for CASSSGETQYF.